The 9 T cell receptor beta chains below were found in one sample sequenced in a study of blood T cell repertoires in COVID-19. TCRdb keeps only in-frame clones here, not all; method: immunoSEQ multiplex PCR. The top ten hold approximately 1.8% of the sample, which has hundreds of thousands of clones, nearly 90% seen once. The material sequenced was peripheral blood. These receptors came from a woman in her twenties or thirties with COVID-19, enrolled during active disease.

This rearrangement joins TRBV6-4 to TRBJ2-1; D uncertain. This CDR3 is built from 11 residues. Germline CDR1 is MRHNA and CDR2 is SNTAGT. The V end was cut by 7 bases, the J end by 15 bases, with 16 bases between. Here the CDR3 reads CASNNRPSGFF. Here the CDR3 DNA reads TGTGCCAGCAATAACCGGCCTTCGGGGTTCTTC.

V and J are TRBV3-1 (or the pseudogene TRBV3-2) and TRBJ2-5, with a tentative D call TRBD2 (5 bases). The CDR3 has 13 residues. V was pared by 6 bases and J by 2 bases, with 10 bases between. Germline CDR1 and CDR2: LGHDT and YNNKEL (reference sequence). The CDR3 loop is CASSLGEQETQYF. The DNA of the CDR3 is TGTGCCAGCAGTCTTGGGGAGCAAGAGACCCAGTACTTC.

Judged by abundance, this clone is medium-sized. The CDR3 protein is CASSSSPEGGNEQFF. The CDR3 DNA reads as TGTGCCAGCAGTTCCTCTCCTGAGGGCGGGAATGAGCAGTTCTTC. The chain carries TRBV6-2 or TRBV6-3 and TRBJ2-1; D may be TRBD2 (5 bases). CDR1 is MNHEY and CDR2 is SVGEGT in the germline V gene. The CDR3 runs to 15 residues. Trimming cost V 4 bases and J 7 bases, with 17 bases left between them.

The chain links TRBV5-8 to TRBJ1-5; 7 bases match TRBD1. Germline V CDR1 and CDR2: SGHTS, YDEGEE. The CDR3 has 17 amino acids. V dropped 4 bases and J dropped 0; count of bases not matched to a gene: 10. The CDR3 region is CASSPGTAPYSNQPQHF. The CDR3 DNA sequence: TGTGCCAGCAGCCCAGGGACAGCTCCCTATAGCAATCAGCCCCAGCATTTT.

CDR3 loop: CASRRLAGNYEQYF. The CDR3 DNA sequence: TGTGCCAGTAGACGACTAGCGGGGAACTACGAGCAGTACTTC. The chain is built from TRBV19 and TRBJ2-7; TRBD2 matches at 11 bases. This CDR3 comprises 14 residues. Trimming removed 6 bases from V and 3 bases from J; junction bases left unmatched: 4. CDR1 and CDR2 from the germline V gene are LNHDA and SQIVND (reference sequence).

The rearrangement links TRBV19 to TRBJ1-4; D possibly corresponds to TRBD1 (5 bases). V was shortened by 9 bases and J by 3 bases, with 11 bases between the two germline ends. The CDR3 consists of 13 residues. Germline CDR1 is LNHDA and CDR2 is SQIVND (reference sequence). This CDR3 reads CASRDRANEKLFF. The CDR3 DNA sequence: TGTGCCAGCAGGGATCGGGCTAATGAAAAACTGTTTTTT.

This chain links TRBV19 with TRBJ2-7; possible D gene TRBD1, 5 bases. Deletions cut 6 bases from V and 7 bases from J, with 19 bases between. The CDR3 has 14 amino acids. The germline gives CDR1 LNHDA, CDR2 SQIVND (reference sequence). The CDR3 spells CASSPRGRVVEQYF. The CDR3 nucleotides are TGTGCCAGTAGCCCCAGAGGCAGGGTAGTAGAGCAGTACTTC.

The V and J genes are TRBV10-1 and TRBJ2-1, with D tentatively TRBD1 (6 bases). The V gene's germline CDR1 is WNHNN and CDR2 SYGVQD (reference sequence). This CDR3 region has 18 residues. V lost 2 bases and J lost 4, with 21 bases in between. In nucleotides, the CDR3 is TGCGCCAGCAGTGAGGGGACATTATTTCGATTCTGTTACAATGAGCAGTTCTTC. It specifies CASSEGTLFRFCYNEQFF.

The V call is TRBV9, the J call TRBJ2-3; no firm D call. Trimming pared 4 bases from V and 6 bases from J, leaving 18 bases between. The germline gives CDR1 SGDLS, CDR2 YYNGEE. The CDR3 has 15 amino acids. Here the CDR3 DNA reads TGTGCCAGCAGCTTAATGGATAGCACCTGGGATACGCAGTATTTT. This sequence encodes CASSLMDSTWDTQYF.